The rows below give T cell receptor beta chains drawn from one sample of a study of cytomegalovirus exposure and HLA in healthy donors. Here immunoSEQ multiplex PCR was the method, and the copy in TCRdb shows in-frame clones only, minus some. The data show 150,000 to 160,000 clones, about 86% seen once. Source material: PBMCs. The receptor source for this set is a human donor in good health. Each CDR3 is given with its conserved first and last residue. Each record gives: J gene, V gene, clone size, D gene, CDR3 DNA, CDR3 protein. A D gene is named only where the DNA matches it firmly. Rows may omit the clone size; those that give it use once, few, many or a size class.

TRBJ2-7 | TRBV27 | NA | NA | TGTGCCAGCAGTTTGCTGGACAAAAGCTACGAGCAGTACTTC | CASSLLDKSYEQYF
TRBJ2-5 | TRBV15 | NA | TRBD2 | TGTGCCACCAGCAGAGGGACTAGCGGGGGGGAAGAGACCCAGTACTTC | CATSRGTSGGEETQYF
TRBJ2-7 | TRBV5-5 | few | NA | TGTGCCAGCAGCTTTTTGGTCAGATCCTACGAGCAGTACTTC | CASSFLVRSYEQYF
TRBJ2-7 | TRBV10-3 | NA | TRBD2 | TGTGCCACCCTTCTAGCGGGAGGGGACGAGCAGTACTTC | CATLLAGGDEQYF
TRBJ1-2 | TRBV10-3 | few | NA | TGTGCCATCAGTGAGTCGGCAGGAGGTGGCTACACCTTC | CAISESAGGGYTF
TRBJ1-1 | TRBV5-6 | NA | NA | TGTGCCAGCAGCTACGTGGGGGCGGTGAACACTGAAGCTTTCTTT | CASSYVGAVNTEAFF
TRBJ2-1 | TRBV9 | NA | NA | TGTGCCAGCAGCGTAGTTGACAGTGCGTATGAGCAGTTCTTC | CASSVVDSAYEQFF
TRBJ1-2 | TRBV6-1 | NA | NA | TGTGCCGCCTCCTCAGCTAACTATGGCTACACCTTC | CAASSANYGYTF
TRBJ2-5 | TRBV9 | NA | TRBD2 | TGTGCCAGCAGTCTTGGGCGGGGGACCTCGAAGACCCAGTACTTC | CASSLGRGTSKTQYF
TRBJ2-7 | TRBV28 | once | NA | TGTGCCAGCGGGAATAGCGGTACAATTTACGAGCAGTACTTC | CASGNSGTIYEQYF
TRBJ1-3 | TRBV30 | NA | NA | TGTGCCTGGAGTGTAACGGGGGGCGGTGGAAACACCATATATTTT | CAWSVTGGGGNTIYF
TRBJ2-3 | TRBV15 | NA | NA | TGTGCCACCAGCGGACGAACGGGGACAGATACGCAGTATTTT | CATSGRTGTDTQYF
TRBJ2-1 | TRBV30 | NA | TRBD1 | TGTGCCTGGGACAGGGGTACAAGGAATGAGCAGTTCTTC | CAWDRGTRNEQFF
TRBJ2-7 | TRBV28 | NA | NA | TGTGCCAGCAGTTTGCCCAGGGGCAGTGACGAGCAGTACTTC | CASSLPRGSDEQYF